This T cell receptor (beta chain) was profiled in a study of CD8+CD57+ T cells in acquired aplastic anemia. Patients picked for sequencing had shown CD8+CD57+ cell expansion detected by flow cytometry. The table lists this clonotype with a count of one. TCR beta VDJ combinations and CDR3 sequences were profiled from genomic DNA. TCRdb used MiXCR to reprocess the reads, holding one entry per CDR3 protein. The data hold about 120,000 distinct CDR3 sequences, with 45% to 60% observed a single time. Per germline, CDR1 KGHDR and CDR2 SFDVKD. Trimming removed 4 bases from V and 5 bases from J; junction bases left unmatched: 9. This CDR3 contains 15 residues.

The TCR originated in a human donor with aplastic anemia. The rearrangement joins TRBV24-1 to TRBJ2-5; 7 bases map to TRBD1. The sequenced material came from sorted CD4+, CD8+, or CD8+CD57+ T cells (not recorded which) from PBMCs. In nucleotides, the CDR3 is TGTGCCACCAGTGAGCTAACAGGGGTTAGGGAGACCCAGTACTTC. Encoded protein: CATSELTGVRETQYF.